This T cell receptor (beta chain) emerged from a study of blood T cell repertoires in COVID-19. Germline V gives CDR1 LNHDA, CDR2 SQIVND (reference sequence). There are 15 residues in the CDR3. The V end was cut by 3 bases, the J end by 7 bases, with 16 bases between. Sequencing used immunoSEQ multiplex PCR; TCRdb keeps in-frame clones, though not all of them. The sample lists fewer than 200,000 clones; roughly 80% were seen once. The chain links TRBV19 to TRBJ2-1, with D possibly matching TRBD1 (6 bases). Sample: peripheral blood. This TCR came from an older man with active or convalescent COVID-19. CDR3 nucleotide sequence: TGTGCCAGTAGTATGTGGACAGCAACATGGAATGAGCAGTTCTTC. Protein product: CASSMWTATWNEQFF.